The entry below gives a single T cell receptor (beta chain) sequence along with its context. Its matching antigen is unknown. The treatment denotes: some 20 received Ad26.COV2.S at low or high dose, single or two shots; 5 received placebo; per-sample allocation not given. Sample collection was performed on day 63 after the first vaccine or placebo injection. Using immunoSEQ multiplex PCR, the repertoire was profiled, and TCRdb retains in-frame clones only, with some absent. This sample has hundreds of thousands of clones; roughly 89% occur once, and the top ten carry just under 5%. Trimming pared 1 base from V and 6 bases from J, leaving 7 bases between. Germline CDR1 reads SEHNR; CDR2 reads FQNEAQ (reference sequence). This CDR3 region has 13 residues. The entry originates in a study of Ad26.COV2.S vaccination and SARS-CoV-2 variants. As for the study in general: Intramuscularly, Ad26.COV2.S was given either once or twice, 56 days apart. Study-level points and caveats: Those who received the vaccine showed greater spike-specific TCR breadth than those given placebo. Using TCR breadth and depth analyses may have led to underestimated total T cell responses.

This sequence was found in a person aged 18 to 59 who received the Ad26.COV2.S COVID-19 vaccine or a placebo. The chain links TRBV7-9 to TRBJ2-4; no clear D gene. Here the sequenced sample was peripheral blood, taken in a trial of Ad26.COV2.S vaccine versus placebo. The CDR3 DNA is TGTGCCAGCAGCTTAGTGTTGTCAAACATTCAGTACTTC. Translating gives CASSLVLSNIQYF.